Shown below are 19 T cell receptor beta chains from a single sample sequenced in a study of T-cell memory formation after mild COVID-19. TCRdb redid the calling of the 5' RACE reads with MiXCR, one entry per CDR3 protein. Of roughly 620,000 distinct CDR3 sequences listed, about a sixth were seen once; the top ten hold 9.5% to 15%. The specimen sequenced was PBMCs or a T cell subset sorted from them (not recorded which). The receptor source for this set is an adult woman who had mild COVID-19 (a few samples of this study predate the infection). Cell type and time point are not known.

This clonotype was counted only a few times. The rearrangement joins TRBV27 to TRBJ2-1; the D is unclear. Germline V gives CDR1 MNHEY, CDR2 SMNVEV (reference sequence). There are 14 residues in the CDR3. Trimming shortened V by 5 bases and J by 8 bases, and 16 bases separated the two germline ends. CDR3 sequence reads: CASSSAEVSYEQFF. The CDR3 DNA follows: TGTGCCAGCAGTAGTGCGGAAGTGTCCTATGAGCAGTTCTTC.

The chain has TRBV10-3 and TRBJ1-6, with D perhaps matching TRBD1 (6 bases). CDR1 and CDR2 from the germline V gene are ENHRY and SYGVKD. The CDR3 extends over 15 amino acids. V lost 0 bases and J 7 bases, leaving 10 bases between the germline ends. The CDR3 DNA reads as TGTGCCATCAGTGAGTCGAGCCAGGGGAATTCACCCCTCCACTTT. This gives the protein CAISESSQGNSPLHF.

The chain uses TRBV7-9 and TRBJ2-3, with TRBD2 matching 8 bases. Germline-derived CDR1 and CDR2 are SEHNR and FQNEAQ (reference sequence). This CDR3 has 14 amino acids. Trimming took 5 bases from V and 1 from J; bases not matched to a gene: 2. CDR3 loop: CASSQRGRTDTQYF. The CDR3 DNA sequence: TGTGCCAGCAGCCAGCGGGGGCGCACAGATACGCAGTATTTT. Variable domain in full (rest from reference TRBV7-9 and TRBJ2-3): DTGVSQNPRHKITKRGQNVTFRCDPISEHNRLYWYRQTLGQGPEFLTYFQNEAQLEKSRLLSDRFSAERPKGSFSTLEIQRTEQGDSAMYLCASSQRGRTDTQYFGPGTRLTVL.

This clonotype was observed a few times. The DNA for the CDR3 is TGTGCCAGCAGTTACCTTCTCCCCGGGGAGCGGGACTTCTACAATGAGCAGTTCTTC. The encoded protein is CASSYLLPGERDFYNEQFF. The J gene is TRBJ2-1, the V gene TRBV6-5; the match to TRBD2 covers 7 bases. The germline V gene has CDR1 MNHEY and CDR2 SVGAGI. The V gene end was trimmed by 2 bases and the J gene end by 3 bases; junction bases not matched to a gene: 16. This CDR3 region has 19 residues.

This clonotype was observed a few times. V usage is TRBV2 and J usage is TRBJ2-3; D unclear. The CDR3 covers 13 residues. V was trimmed by 4 bases and J by 7 bases, leaving 12 bases between them. Germline assignment: CDR1 SNHLY and CDR2 FYNNEI. CDR3 sequence reads: CASSGAEDHTQYF. The CDR3 bases are TGTGCCAGCAGTGGGGCAGAAGATCATACGCAGTATTTT. Together with reference TRBV2 and TRBJ2-3, the CDR3 gives the full variable domain: EPEVTQTPSHQVTQMGQEVILRCVPISNHLYFYWYRQILGQKVEFLVSFYNNEISEKSEIFDDQFSVERPDGSNFTLKIRSTKLEDSAMYFCASSGAEDHTQYFGPGTRLTVL.

This clonotype came up many times. In DNA form, the CDR3 reads TGTGCCAGCAGCCTCGGAGGGCCGGGCTACGAGCAGTACTTC. Protein: CASSLGGPGYEQYF. The V call is TRBV7-8, the J call TRBJ2-7, with D perhaps matching TRBD2 (6 bases). The CDR3 spans 14 residues. Trimming cost V 5 bases and J 3 bases, with 14 bases left between them. The germline V gene has CDR1 SGHVS and CDR2 FQNEAQ.

This clonotype was observed a handful of times. This sequence joins TRBV9 and TRBJ2-1, with D tentatively TRBD2 (6 bases). The V end was cut by 0 bases, the J end by 9 bases, with 13 bases between. Germline V gene sequence: CDR1 SGDLS, CDR2 YYNGEE. The CDR3 runs to 14 residues. Here the CDR3 reads CASSVDGSGTEQFF. CDR3 in DNA: TGTGCCAGCAGCGTAGATGGTAGCGGCACTGAGCAGTTCTTC.

This clonotype was observed many times. V is TRBV12-3 or TRBV12-4 and J is TRBJ2-5, with unresolved D. V shed 6 bases and J shed 4 bases, with 15 bases lying between them. This CDR3 spans 14 amino acids. This CDR3 is CASRSGPTRETQYF. In nucleotides, the CDR3 is TGTGCCAGCAGATCGGGCCCTACACGAGAGACCCAGTACTTC.

The rearrangement joins TRBV6-5 to TRBJ2-7; TRBD1 might be the D (5 bases). V was shortened by 9 bases and J by 0 bases, with 12 bases between the two germline ends. Germline CDR1 is MNHEY and CDR2 is SVGAGI. The CDR3 is 13 residues long. CDR3 loop: CARGLTGSYEQYF. The CDR3 bases are TGTGCCAGGGGATTAACAGGCTCCTACGAGCAGTACTTC.

The rearrangement uses TRBV12-3 or TRBV12-4 and TRBJ2-5; D gene unclear. This CDR3 region has 13 residues. The V and J ends lost 2 bases and 2 bases respectively, with 6 bases between them. CDR3 protein: CASSLWRQETQYF. As DNA, the CDR3 is TGTGCCAGCAGTTTATGGAGACAAGAGACCCAGTACTTC.

The chain recombines TRBV4-2 with TRBJ2-6; 7 bases are shared with TRBD1. With V trimmed by 0 bases and J by 0 bases, 5 bases remained unmatched. Germline assignment: CDR1 LGHNA and CDR2 YNFKEQ. CDR3 length equals 18 residues. The CDR3 region is CASSQDRGQLSGANVLTF. The CDR3 nucleotides read TGTGCCAGCAGCCAAGATCGGGGACAGCTCTCTGGGGCCAACGTCCTGACTTTC.

This clonotype was recorded a few times. The chain carries TRBV11-2 and TRBJ2-5; perhaps TRBD1 as D (5 bases). There are 14 residues in the CDR3. The germline CDR1 and CDR2 sequences are SGHAT and FQNNGV. Trimming took off 2 bases at V and 5 bases at J, with 12 bases between the two ends. CDR3 DNA: TGTGCCAGCAGCTTAAGCAGGGCCAGGGAGACCCAGTACTTC. Its translation: CASSLSRARETQYF.

A few counts support this clonotype. The chain joins TRBV5-1 to TRBJ2-7; D is unclear. The CDR3 loop spans 15 amino acids. CDR1 SGHRS and CDR2 YFSETQ come from the germline V gene. V lost 3 bases and J lost 6, with 19 bases in between. CDR3 nucleotide sequence: TGCGCCAGCAGCTCGGATCGCCCCCTATTTACCGAGCAGTACTTC. It translates to CASSSDRPLFTEQYF.

V is TRBV7-2 and J is TRBJ2-2; tentative D call: TRBD1 (6 bases). The CDR3 spans 14 residues. Germline CDR1 SGHTA, CDR2 FQGNSA. V lost 5 bases to trimming and J lost 5 bases, with 12 bases between them. The CDR3 protein is CASSLIRGTGELFF. For the CDR3, the DNA is TGTGCCAGCAGCCTTATCAGGGGAACCGGGGAGCTGTTTTTT.

This chain joins TRBV3-1 and TRBJ2-1, with TRBD1 identical over 10 bases. CDR1 LGHDT and CDR2 YNNKEL come from the germline V gene (reference sequence). CDR3 length: 15 residues. The V segment lost 1 base and the J segment 5 bases; nucleotides outside the gene matches: 2. The CDR3 DNA follows: TGTGCCAGCAGCCAAGGAGACAGGGGGCACAATGAGCAGTTCTTC. This sequence encodes CASSQGDRGHNEQFF.

V gene TRBV7-9 combines with J gene TRBJ2-3; no clear D gene. Trimming pared 5 bases from V and 6 bases from J, leaving 18 bases between. The length of the CDR3 is 15 residues. The germline V gene encodes CDR1 SEHNR and CDR2 FQNEAQ (reference sequence). The CDR3 reads CASSLLSIRGDTQYF. The CDR3 DNA is TGTGCCAGCAGCCTACTTAGCATCCGTGGGGATACGCAGTATTTT. The full variable domain, in which reference TRBV7-9 and TRBJ2-3 provide the parts outside the CDR3, is DTGVSQNPRHKITKRGQNVTFRCDPISEHNRLYWYRQTLGQGPEFLTYFQNEAQLEKSRLLSDRFSAERPKGSFSTLEIQRTEQGDSAMYLCASSLLSIRGDTQYFGPGTRLTVL.

CDR3: CASSIGGGEEAFF. Written as DNA, the CDR3 is TGTGCCAGTAGTATAGGGGGGGGAGAGGAAGCTTTCTTT. This sequence joins TRBV19 and TRBJ1-1; D possibly corresponds to TRBD1 (5 bases). Per the germline V gene, CDR1 is LNHDA and CDR2 is SQIVND (reference sequence). The V end was cut by 1 base, the J end by 8 bases, with 11 bases between. This CDR3 spans 13 amino acids.

The CDR3: CASSSGLAGGGDTQYF. CDR3 DNA sequence: TGTGCCAGCAGTTCGGGACTAGCGGGGGGCGGGGATACGCAGTATTTT. This rearrangement joins TRBV12-3 or TRBV12-4 to TRBJ2-3; TRBD2 agrees at 15 bases. The V gene end was trimmed by 4 bases and the J gene end by 6 bases; junction bases not matched to a gene: 5. The CDR3 loop spans 16 amino acids.

This clonotype was seen a handful of times. V gene TRBV9 combines with J gene TRBJ2-3; 8 nucleotides agree with TRBD1. Germline V lookup: CDR1 SGDLS, CDR2 YYNGEE. V trimming: 4 bases; J trimming: 5 bases; junction bases outside the gene matches: 9. This CDR3 has 15 amino acids. In DNA form, the CDR3 reads TGTGCCAGCAGCTCCTACCAGGGGGCTGTAGATACGCAGTATTTT. It is translated as CASSSYQGAVDTQYF.